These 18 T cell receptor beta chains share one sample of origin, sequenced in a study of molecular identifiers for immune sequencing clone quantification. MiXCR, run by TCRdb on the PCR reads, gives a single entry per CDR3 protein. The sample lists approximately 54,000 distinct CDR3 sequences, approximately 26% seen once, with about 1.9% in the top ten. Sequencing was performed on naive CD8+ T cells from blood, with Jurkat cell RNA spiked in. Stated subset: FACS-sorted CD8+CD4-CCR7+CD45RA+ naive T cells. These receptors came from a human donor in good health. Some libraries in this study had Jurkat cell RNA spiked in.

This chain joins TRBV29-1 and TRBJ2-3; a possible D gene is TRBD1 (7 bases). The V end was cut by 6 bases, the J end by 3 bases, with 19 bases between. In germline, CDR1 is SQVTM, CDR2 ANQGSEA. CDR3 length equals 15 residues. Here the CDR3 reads CSVKLRGAGTDTQYF. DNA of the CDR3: TGCAGCGTCAAACTCAGGGGGGCTGGAACAGATACGCAGTATTTT.

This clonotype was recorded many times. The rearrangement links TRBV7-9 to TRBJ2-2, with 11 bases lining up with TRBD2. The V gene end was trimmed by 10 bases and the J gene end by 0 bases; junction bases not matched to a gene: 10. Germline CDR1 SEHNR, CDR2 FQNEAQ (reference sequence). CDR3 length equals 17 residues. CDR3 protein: CANGGLADNANTGELFF. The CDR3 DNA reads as TGTGCCAACGGGGGACTAGCGGACAACGCGAACACCGGGGAGCTGTTTTTT. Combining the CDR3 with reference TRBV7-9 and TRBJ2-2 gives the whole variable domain DTGVSQNPRHKITKRGQNVTFRCDPISEHNRLYWYRQTLGQGPEFLTYFQNEAQLEKSRLLSDRFSAERPKGSFSTLEIQRTEQGDSAMYLCANGGLADNANTGELFFGEGSRLTVL.

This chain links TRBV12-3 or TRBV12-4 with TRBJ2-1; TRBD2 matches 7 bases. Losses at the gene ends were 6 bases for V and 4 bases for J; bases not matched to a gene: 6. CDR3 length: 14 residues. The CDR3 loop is CASRNTSVYNEQFF. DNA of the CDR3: TGTGCCAGCAGAAATACTAGCGTTTACAATGAGCAGTTCTTC.

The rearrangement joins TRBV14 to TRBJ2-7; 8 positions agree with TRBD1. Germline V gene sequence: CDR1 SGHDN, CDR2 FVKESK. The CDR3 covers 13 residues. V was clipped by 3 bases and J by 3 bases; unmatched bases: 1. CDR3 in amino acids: CASSHGQGYEQYF. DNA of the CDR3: TGTGCCAGCAGCCACGGACAGGGCTACGAGCAGTACTTC. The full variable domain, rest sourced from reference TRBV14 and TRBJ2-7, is EAGVTQFPSHSVIEKGQTVTLRCDPISGHDNLYWYRRVMGKEIKFLLHFVKESKQDESGMPNNRFLAERTGGTYSTLKVQPAELEDSGVYFCASSHGQGYEQYFGPGTRLTVT.

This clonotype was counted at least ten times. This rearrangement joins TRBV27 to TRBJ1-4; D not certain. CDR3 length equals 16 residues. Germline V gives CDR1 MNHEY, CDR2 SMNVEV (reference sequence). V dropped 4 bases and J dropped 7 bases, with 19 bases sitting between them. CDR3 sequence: CASSSLWGTLGEKLFF. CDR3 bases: TGTGCCAGCAGTTCGTTGTGGGGAACGCTTGGTGAAAAACTGTTTTTT.

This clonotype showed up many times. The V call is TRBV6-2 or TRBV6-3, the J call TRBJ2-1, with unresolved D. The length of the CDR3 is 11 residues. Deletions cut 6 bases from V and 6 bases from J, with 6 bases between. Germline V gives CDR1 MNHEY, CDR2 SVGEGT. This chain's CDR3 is CASRRINEQFF. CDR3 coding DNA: TGTGCCAGCAGAAGAATCAATGAGCAGTTCTTC.

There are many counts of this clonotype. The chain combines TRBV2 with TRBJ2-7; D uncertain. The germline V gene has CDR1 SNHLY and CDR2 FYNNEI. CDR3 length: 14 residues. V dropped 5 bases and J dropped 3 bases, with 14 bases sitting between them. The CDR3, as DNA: TGTGCCAGCAGTTACAAGGAAGGGTTCTACGAGCAGTACTTC. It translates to CASSYKEGFYEQYF.

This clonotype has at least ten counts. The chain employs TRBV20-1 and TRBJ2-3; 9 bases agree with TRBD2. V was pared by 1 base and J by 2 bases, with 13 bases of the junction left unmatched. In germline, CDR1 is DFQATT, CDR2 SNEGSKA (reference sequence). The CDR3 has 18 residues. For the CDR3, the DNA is TGCAGTGCTAGAGCTAGGGAAATAGCGGGGGCGTTCACAGATACGCAGTATTTT. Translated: CSARAREIAGAFTDTQYF.

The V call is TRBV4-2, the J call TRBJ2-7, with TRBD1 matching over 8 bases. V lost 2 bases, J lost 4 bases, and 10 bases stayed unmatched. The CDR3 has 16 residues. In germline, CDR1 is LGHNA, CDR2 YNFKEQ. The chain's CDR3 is CASSQFNRGEGYEQYF. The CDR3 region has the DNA TGTGCCAGCAGCCAATTTAACAGGGGGGAAGGATACGAGCAGTACTTC.

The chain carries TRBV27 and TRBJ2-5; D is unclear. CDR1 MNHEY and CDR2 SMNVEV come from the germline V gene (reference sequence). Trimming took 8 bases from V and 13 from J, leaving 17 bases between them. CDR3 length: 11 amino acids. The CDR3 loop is CASGSWSAPYF. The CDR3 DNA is TGTGCCAGCGGCTCCTGGAGCGCCCCGTACTTC.

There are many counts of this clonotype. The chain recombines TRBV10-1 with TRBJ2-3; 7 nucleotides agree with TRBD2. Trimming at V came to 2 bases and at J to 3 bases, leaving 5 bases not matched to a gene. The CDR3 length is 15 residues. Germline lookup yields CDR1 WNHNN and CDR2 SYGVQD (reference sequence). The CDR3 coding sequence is TGCGCCAGCAGTGAGACCCTAGCGGATACAGATACGCAGTATTTT. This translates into CASSETLADTDTQYF.

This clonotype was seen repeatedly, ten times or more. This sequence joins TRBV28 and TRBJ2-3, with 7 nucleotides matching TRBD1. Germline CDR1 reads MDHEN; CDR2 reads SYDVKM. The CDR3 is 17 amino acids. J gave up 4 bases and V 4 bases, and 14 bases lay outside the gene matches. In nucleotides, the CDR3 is TGTGCCAGCAGTTCCCCTTTGAGACAGGGTGGAGCAGATACGCAGTATTTT. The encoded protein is CASSSPLRQGGADTQYF. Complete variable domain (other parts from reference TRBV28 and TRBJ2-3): DVKVTQSSRYLVKRTGEKVFLECVQDMDHENMFWYRQDPGLGLRLIYFSYDVKMKEKGDIPEGYSVSREKKERFSLILESASTNQTSMYLCASSSPLRQGGADTQYFGPGTRLTVL.

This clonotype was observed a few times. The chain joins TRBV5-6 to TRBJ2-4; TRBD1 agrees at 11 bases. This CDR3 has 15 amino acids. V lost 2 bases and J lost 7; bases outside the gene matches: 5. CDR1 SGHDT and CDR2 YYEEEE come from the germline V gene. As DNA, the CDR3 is TGTGCCAGCAGCTTAGGACAGGGGGCGTTCAACATTCAGTACTTC. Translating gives CASSLGQGAFNIQYF.

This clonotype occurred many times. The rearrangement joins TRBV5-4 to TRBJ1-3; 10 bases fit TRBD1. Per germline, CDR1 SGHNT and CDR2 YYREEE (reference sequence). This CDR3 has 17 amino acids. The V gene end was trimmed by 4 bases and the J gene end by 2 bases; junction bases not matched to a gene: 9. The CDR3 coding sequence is TGTGCCAGCAGCCATGACAGGGGGCGGATCCCTGGAAACACCATATATTTT. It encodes CASSHDRGRIPGNTIYF.

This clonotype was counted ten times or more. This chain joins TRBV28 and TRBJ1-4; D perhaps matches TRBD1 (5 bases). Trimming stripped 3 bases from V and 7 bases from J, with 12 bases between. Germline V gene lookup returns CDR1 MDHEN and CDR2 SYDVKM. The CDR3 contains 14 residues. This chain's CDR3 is CASSFPGQGEKLFF. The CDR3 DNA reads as TGTGCCAGCAGTTTCCCGGGTCAGGGTGAAAAACTGTTTTTT.

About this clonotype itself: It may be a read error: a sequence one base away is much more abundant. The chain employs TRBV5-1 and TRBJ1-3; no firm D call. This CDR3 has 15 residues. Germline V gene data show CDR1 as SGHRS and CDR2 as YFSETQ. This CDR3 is CASSLDRNSGNAIYF. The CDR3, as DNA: TGCGCCAGCAGCTTGGACCGGAACTCTGGAAACGCCATATATTTT.

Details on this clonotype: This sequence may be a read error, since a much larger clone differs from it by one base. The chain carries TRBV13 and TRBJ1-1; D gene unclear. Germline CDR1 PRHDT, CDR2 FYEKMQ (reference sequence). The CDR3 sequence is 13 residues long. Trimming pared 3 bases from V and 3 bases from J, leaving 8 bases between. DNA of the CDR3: TGTGCCAGCAGCTTCACGGCAGACACTGAAGCTTTCTTT. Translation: CASSFTADTEAFF.

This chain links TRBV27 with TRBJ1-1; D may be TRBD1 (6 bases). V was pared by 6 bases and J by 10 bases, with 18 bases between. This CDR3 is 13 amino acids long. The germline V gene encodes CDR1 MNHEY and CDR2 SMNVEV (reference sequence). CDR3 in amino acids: CASRETGIVGAFF. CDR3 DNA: TGTGCCAGCAGGGAAACAGGGATTGTAGGAGCTTTCTTT.